This T cell receptor (beta chain) was retrieved from a study of cytomegalovirus exposure and HLA in healthy donors. Regarding the study as a whole: Later on, an analysis tied 15,000 to 20,000 TCR beta sequences to HLA alleles at 0.05 false discovery rate. Several of the most significant clusters appeared, in a later analysis, to be linked to common viral pathogens. In a later analysis, a missense DCLRE1C variant was linked to TCR beta V- and J-gene trimming. Sequences of the TCR beta chain were said to predict the HLA-A and HLA-B alleles of most subjects accurately.

PCR employed 60 Vbeta and 13 Jbeta primers. Measured with immunoSEQ multiplex PCR; TCRdb has only the in-frame clones, and not every one. Found here are around 280,000 clones, roughly 90% of them singletons; the top ten hold about 2.5%. A note on this clone: The antigen remains unidentified.

Trimming cost V 6 bases and J 0 bases, with 12 bases left between them. Germline V gene data show CDR1 as SQVTM and CDR2 as ANQGSEA. This CDR3 has 13 residues. The material sequenced was PBMCs. This TCR derives from a woman aged 18-29 years in good health and CMV-seronegative. The rearrangement uses TRBV29-1 and TRBJ2-7; perhaps TRBD1 as D (5 bases). The CDR3 is CSVRGFSSYEQYF. CDR3 sequence (DNA): TGCAGCGTAAGGGGCTTTAGCTCCTACGAGCAGTACTTC.